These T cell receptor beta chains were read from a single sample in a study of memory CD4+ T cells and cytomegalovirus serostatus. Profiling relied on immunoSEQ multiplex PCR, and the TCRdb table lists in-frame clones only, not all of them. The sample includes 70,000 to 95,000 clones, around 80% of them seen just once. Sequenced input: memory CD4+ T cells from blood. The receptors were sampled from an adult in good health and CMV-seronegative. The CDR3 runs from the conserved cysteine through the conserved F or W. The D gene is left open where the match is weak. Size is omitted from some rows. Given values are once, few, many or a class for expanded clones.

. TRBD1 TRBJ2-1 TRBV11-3 TGTGCCAGCAGCCGGGACAGGGACCTCCTGGGAGAGCAGTTCTTC CASSRDRDLLGEQFF
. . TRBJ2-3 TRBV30 TGTGCCTGGAGTGTGGCTTTAGATACGCAGTATTTT CAWSVALDTQYF
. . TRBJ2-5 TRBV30 TGTGCCTGGAGTGTACAAGAGACCCAGTACTTC CAWSVQETQYF
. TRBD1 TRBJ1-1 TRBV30 TGTGCCTGGACCTATTCCAACAGGGGCATGAACACTGAAGCTTTCTTT CAWTYSNRGMNTEAFF
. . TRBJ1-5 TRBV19 TGTGCCAGACACCCCCGTTCGGGGGGTCCGGATAGCAATCAGCCCCAGCATTTT CARHPRSGGPDSNQPQHF
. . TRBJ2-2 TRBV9 TGTGCCAGCAGCACCCCACGGGCTGGGACCGGGGAGCTGTTTTTT CASSTPRAGTGELFF
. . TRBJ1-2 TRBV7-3 TGTGCCAGCAGCTTAAGGGGCTATGGCTACACCTTC CASSLRGYGYTF
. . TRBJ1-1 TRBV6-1 TGTGCCAGCAGGACAGACTTGAACACTGAAGCTTTCTTT CASRTDLNTEAFF
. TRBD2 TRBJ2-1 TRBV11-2 TGTGCCAGCAGCTTAGTCCCCGGGGGGGTTCTTGAGCAGTTCTTC CASSLVPGGVLEQFF
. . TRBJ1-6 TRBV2 TGTGCCAGCGGGGAGGGTACCTATAATTCACCCCTCCACTTT CASGEGTYNSPLHF
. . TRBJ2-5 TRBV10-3 TGTGCCATCAGTGAAATGGGGGAGACCCAGTACTTC CAISEMGETQYF
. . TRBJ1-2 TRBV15 TGTGCCACCAGTATGGACACCTCTAACTATGGCTACACCTTC CATSMDTSNYGYTF
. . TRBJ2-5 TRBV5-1 TGCGCCAGCAGCTTGGCCGGGACACGGGAGACCCAGTACTTC CASSLAGTRETQYF
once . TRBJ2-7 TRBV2 TGTGCCAGCAGTCAAAGCTCCTACGAGCAGTACTTC CASSQSSYEQYF